What follows is one T cell receptor (beta chain) and its context. The J segment lost 6 bases and the V segment lost 1 base, leaving 8 bases of the junction unmatched. Germline-derived CDR1 and CDR2 are LNHDA and SQIVND (reference sequence). The CDR3 is made up of 16 amino acids. The sample is drawn from a study of blood T cell repertoires in COVID-19. Overall study context: From the United States, Italy and Spain came samples of acute and convalescent COVID-19.

Everyone who took part was roughly 18 to 89 years old, and they came from some 23 US areas. Two consecutive negative NP/OP PCR tests, clearance, or resolved symptoms defined Cohort 3 recovery. In the authors' workflow: Using reference gene primer amplification, nucleated cell counts were estimated. Sequenced by immunoSEQ multiplex PCR; TCRdb stores in-frame clones only, minus some. V and J calls and clone size are those listed in that table; D and trimming were worked out from the DNA. The sample has about 180,000 clones; around 83% are singletons. The chain recombines TRBV19 with TRBJ2-1; the match to TRBD1 covers 8 bases. Sequenced sample: PBMCs or T cells enriched from blood (not recorded which). The receptor was derived from a man between 40 and 49 years old who had recovered from COVID-19. The CDR3 loop reads CASSIAGQVRSNEQFF. The CDR3 nucleotides read TGTGCCAGTAGTATAGCGGGACAGGTACGTTCCAATGAGCAGTTCTTC.